These 17 T cell receptor beta chains originate from one sample sequenced in a study of cytomegalovirus exposure and HLA in healthy donors. 60 Vbeta and 13 Jbeta primers were used in PCR. Assay used: immunoSEQ multiplex PCR; TCRdb lists only in-frame clones, some missing. This table holds some 150,000 clones, over 75% found once. The sample taken for sequencing was PBMCs. The receptors shown here come from a woman aged 30 to 39 in good health and CMV-seronegative.

This clone was found once. CDR3 region: CASRQIPYEQYF. For the CDR3, the DNA is TGTGCCAGCAGGCAGATCCCCTACGAGCAGTACTTC. This chain connects TRBV27 to TRBJ2-7; D ambiguous. This CDR3 contains 12 residues. The V gene lost 6 bases and the J gene lost 2 bases, with 8 bases spanning the gap. Germline V gives CDR1 MNHEY, CDR2 SMNVEV (reference sequence).

This clone was detected only a few times. This chain connects TRBV6-6 to TRBJ1-2; 7 nucleotides align to TRBD1. CDR3 length: 14 residues. Unmatched junction bases numbered 6, after V lost 6 bases and J lost 2 bases. Germline values: CDR1 MNHNY, CDR2 SVGAGI (reference sequence). CDR3 nucleotide sequence: TGTGCCAGCAGCACCCCAGGGGGGAACTATGGCTACACCTTC. Amino acids: CASSTPGGNYGYTF.

The chain couples TRBV28 to TRBJ1-5; TRBD1 agrees at 8 bases. The CDR3 loop spans 15 amino acids. Trimming removed 5 bases from V and 6 bases from J; junction bases left unmatched: 9. The V gene's germline CDR1 is MDHEN and CDR2 SYDVKM. The CDR3 DNA reads TGTGCCAGCAGTCCTCCAGGGGGCAGAGGTCAGCCCCAGCATTTT. Its translation is CASSPPGGRGQPQHF.

The rearrangement uses TRBV6-6 and TRBJ2-7; D is possibly TRBD1 (5 bases). The germline gives CDR1 MNHNY, CDR2 SVGAGI (reference sequence). V was shortened by 7 bases and J by 0 bases, with 16 bases between the two germline ends. This CDR3 comprises 15 residues. CDR3 amino acids: CASTEIPDTSYEQYF. CDR3 nucleotide sequence: TGTGCCAGCACCGAAATCCCGGACACCTCCTACGAGCAGTACTTC.

The chain couples TRBV5-4 to TRBJ2-3; 9 bases are a match to TRBD2. The CDR3 is made up of 16 amino acids. Per the germline V gene, CDR1 is SGHNT and CDR2 is YYREEE (reference sequence). J gave up 4 bases and V 2 bases, and 8 bases lay outside the gene matches. The CDR3 loop is CASSFGSGGGADTQYF. CDR3 in DNA: TGTGCCAGCAGCTTTGGTAGCGGGGGTGGCGCAGATACGCAGTATTTT.

The chain employs TRBV5-1 and TRBJ1-2; TRBD1 matches at 12 bases. The trim removed 5 bases at V and 8 bases at J, leaving 7 bases unmatched. This CDR3 contains 14 residues. Per the germline V gene, CDR1 is SGHRS and CDR2 is YFSETQ. CDR3 loop: CASSSGTGGEGYTF. The CDR3 DNA sequence: TGCGCCAGCAGTTCCGGGACAGGGGGCGAAGGCTACACCTTC.

This chain joins TRBV4-1 and TRBJ2-5; 11 bases agree with TRBD1. The DNA end is more similar to TRBJ2-7, so the J call may be wrong. Germline V lookup: CDR1 MGHRA, CDR2 YSYEKL. There are 15 residues in the CDR3. The CDR3 nucleotides read TGCGCCAGCAGCCAAATGGGACAGGGGGCCTACGAGCAGTACTTC. It yields the protein CASSQMGQGAYEQYF.

The V gene is TRBV7-3, the J gene TRBJ2-3, with TRBD2 identical over 11 bases. CDR3 length equals 15 residues. V trimming: 4 bases; J trimming: 4 bases; junction bases outside the gene matches: 4. Germline V gene sequence: CDR1 SGHTA, CDR2 FQGTGA. CDR3 amino acids: CASSSSSGGSDTQYF. Written as DNA, the CDR3 is TGTGCCAGCAGCTCTTCTAGCGGGGGGTCAGATACGCAGTATTTT.

The chain uses TRBV15 and TRBJ1-5; 8 bases are shared with TRBD1. The ends lost 0 bases at V and 6 bases at J; junction bases unmatched: 4. Germline CDR1 and CDR2: LNHNV and YYDKDF (reference sequence). CDR3 length: 15 amino acids. CDR3 DNA sequence: TGTGCCACCAGCAGAGATGGAACAGGGGGTCAGCCCCAGCATTTT. Residues: CATSRDGTGGQPQHF.

The V call is TRBV5-1, the J call TRBJ1-6; 7 nucleotides match TRBD1. Germline V CDR1 and CDR2: SGHRS, YFSETQ. J was trimmed by 4 bases and V by 0 bases; bases with no gene match: 13. The CDR3 totals 19 residues. CDR3: CASSLEITVSGQYNSPLHF. DNA for the CDR3: TGCGCCAGCAGCTTGGAGATTACCGTTTCGGGACAGTATAATTCACCCCTCCACTTT.

The genes are TRBV19 and TRBJ2-3, with TRBD2 matching over 10 bases. The V segment lost 5 bases and the J segment 6 bases; nucleotides outside the gene matches: 8. Looked up from germline, CDR1 is LNHDA and CDR2 is SQIVND (reference sequence). The CDR3 has 15 residues. The DNA of the CDR3 is TGTGCCAGTAGTCCCCTCTCTAGCGGGAGTGATACGCAGTATTTT. As protein: CASSPLSSGSDTQYF.

The chain links TRBV5-4 to TRBJ2-3; perhaps TRBD2 as D (6 bases). This CDR3 is 16 amino acids long. V was cut by 3 bases and J by 0 bases, with 14 bases left in between. Looked up from germline, CDR1 is SGHNT and CDR2 is YYREEE (reference sequence). The CDR3 sequence: CASSSTAGFSTDTQYF. In nucleotides, the CDR3 is TGTGCCAGCAGCTCCACTGCGGGATTTAGCACAGATACGCAGTATTTT.

The rearrangement joins TRBV2 to TRBJ2-1; TRBD2 matches 10 bases. The CDR3 is 15 amino acids. The germline V gene has CDR1 SNHLY and CDR2 FYNNEI. J gave up 2 bases and V 2 bases, and 0 bases lay outside the gene matches. CDR3 sequence (DNA): TGTGCCAGCAGTGAAACTAGCGGGGCCTACAATGAGCAGTTCTTC. Amino acid sequence: CASSETSGAYNEQFF.

This clone was seen just once. The chain couples TRBV5-1 to TRBJ2-7; no firm D call. Trimming shortened V by 0 bases and J by 5 bases, and 12 bases separated the two germline ends. The CDR3 is made up of 14 amino acids. Germline CDR1 SGHRS, CDR2 YFSETQ. The CDR3 DNA is TGCGCCAGCAGCTTGGCCCGGTCTCCCAACGAGCAGTACTTC. Protein product: CASSLARSPNEQYF.

The V and J genes are TRBV6-5 and TRBJ2-3; 10 bases agree with TRBD2. This CDR3 region has 15 residues. V shed 2 bases, J shed 6 bases, and the junction held 5 bases outside the gene matches. CDR1 and CDR2 (germline): MNHEY, SVGAGI. The CDR3 is CASSYTSGGADTQYF. DNA of the CDR3: TGTGCCAGCAGTTACACCAGCGGGGGGGCGGATACGCAGTATTTT.

This chain links TRBV5-1 with TRBJ2-5; TRBD1 matches 8 bases. Germline-derived CDR1 and CDR2 are SGHRS and YFSETQ. The CDR3 runs to 14 residues. The junction had 5 bases not matched to a gene; V was cut back by 2 bases and J by 5 bases. In DNA form, the CDR3 reads TGCGCCAGCAGCTTCAGGGGGCTCGGGGAGACCCAGTACTTC. This encodes CASSFRGLGETQYF.

V and J are TRBV23-1 and TRBJ2-7; weak D call: TRBD1 (6 bases). TRBV23-1 is an ORF, with its function uncertain. The CDR3 totals 16 residues. V was shortened by 0 bases and J by 5 bases, with 17 bases between the two germline ends. The CDR3 nucleotides are TGCGCCAGCAGTCAATCCGGGACACCGGTGGCACACGAGCAGTACTTC. It codes for CASSQSGTPVAHEQYF.